This T cell receptor (beta chain) was profiled in a study of T cell repertoires in cytomegalovirus infection. The wider study: Well-studied HLA-B-restricted epitopes and recently identified HLA-C-restricted epitopes of CMV were both used in the study. In public TCR beta signatures, there were indications of both CMV infection and matching HLA type.

Study results and limitations: In two of eight donors, the top clonotype was HLA-C-restricted CMV-specific. Carriage of CMV together with the relevant HLA was identifiable through cumulative public TCR beta family frequency.

TCRdb independently ran MiXCR on the reads; one entry per CDR3 protein. The sample carries approximately 270,000 distinct CDR3 sequences, roughly a fifth recorded once. This clonotype was detected a few times. Its antigen is undetermined. This sample comprised cultured PBMCs, obtained from culture after CMV antigen stimulation. The clonotype was recovered from a human donor in good health (CMV status not recorded). Some clones in this sample may be carry-over from other donors' samples.

The CDR3 sequence is CASSLGQLNTGELFF. The CDR3 DNA is TGTGCCAGCAGCTTAGGACAGTTGAACACCGGGGAGCTGTTTTTT. The rearrangement uses TRBV6-5 and TRBJ2-2; a weak D match, TRBD1 (6 bases). With 6 bases removed from V and 1 base from J, the gap between germline ends came to 12 bases. The CDR3 is made up of 15 amino acids. Germline CDR1 reads MNHEY; CDR2 reads SVGAGI.